This passage covers 6 T cell receptor beta chains from one sample sequenced in a study of CD8+ T cells in alopecia areata. RNA extraction and reverse transcription yielded cDNA as sequencing template. Sequencing was performed with immunoSEQ multiplex PCR; in TCRdb, only in-frame clones are kept and a portion is missing. Among 200,000 or so clones, 58% were seen once, and the ten largest hold roughly 5.8%. Treatment reported: oral pan-JAK inhibitor, 5-10 mg twice daily. The sample here was CD4+ T cells sorted from blood, taken at week 24, from a patient treated with tofacitinib. The receptors here all came from a human donor with alopecia areata.

Turning to this clone: The same CDR3 also results from other DNA sequences found in this sample. The genes are TRBV5-1 and TRBJ2-5, with TRBD1 matching over 7 bases. This CDR3 is built from 14 residues. V trimming: 0 bases; J trimming: 5 bases; junction bases outside the gene matches: 4. Germline V gene lookup returns CDR1 SGHRS and CDR2 YFSETQ. CDR3 amino acids: CASSLEGAEETQYF. CDR3 bases: TGCGCCAGCAGCTTGGAGGGGGCGGAGGAGACCCAGTACTTC. The complete variable domain, with remaining parts taken from reference TRBV5-1 and TRBJ2-5, reads KAGVTQTPRYLIKTRGQQVTLSCSPISGHRSVSWYQQTPGQGLQFLFEYFSETQRNKGNFPGRFSGRQFSNSRSEMNVSTLELGDSALYLCASSLEGAEETQYFGPGTRLLVL.

This clone was seen a few times. J is TRBJ2-2 and V is TRBV28; the D gene is possibly TRBD2 (5 bases). The ends were cut back, 10 bases at V and 1 base at J, with 13 bases in the middle. Germline V gene data show CDR1 as MDHEN and CDR2 as SYDVKM. The CDR3 has 14 residues. CDR3 sequence: CATLGSLNTGELFF. CDR3 sequence (DNA): TGTGCCACCTTGGGGAGTTTGAACACCGGGGAGCTGTTTTTT.

The chain recombines TRBV27 with TRBJ2-6; D not resolved. This CDR3 has 15 amino acids. The V gene lost 7 bases and the J gene lost 2 bases, with 12 bases spanning the gap. Germline CDR1 is MNHEY and CDR2 is SMNVEV (reference sequence). This CDR3 reads CASTRWGTGANVLTF. CDR3 nucleotides: TGTGCCAGCACTAGATGGGGAACTGGGGCCAACGTCCTGACTTTC.

Comment on this clone: One junction end disagrees with the germline gene, perhaps due to a read error. This sample also contains other DNA sequences that code for the same CDR3. The genes are TRBV29-1 and TRBJ2-5; D is possibly TRBD2 (5 bases). The CDR3 runs 12 residues. Germline CDR1 and CDR2: SQVTM and ANQGSEA. In DNA, the CDR3 is TGTAGCGTTTACGCGAGGGAAGAGACCCAGTACTTC. Protein sequence: CSVYAREETQYF.

The chain is built from TRBV18 and TRBJ2-3; possibly TRBD2 for D (5 bases). Germline CDR1 and CDR2: KGHSH and LQKENI. There are 14 residues in the CDR3. Trimming pared 2 bases from V and 2 bases from J, leaving 8 bases between. The CDR3 here is CASSPWTYTDTQYF. The CDR3 nucleotides are TGTGCCAGCTCACCATGGACTTACACAGATACGCAGTATTTT.

CDR3 loop: CASKALEIYNEQFF. The DNA of the CDR3 is TGCGCCAGCAAGGCCCTTGAGATCTACAATGAGCAGTTCTTC. The chain employs TRBV5-1 and TRBJ2-1; D gene ambiguous. Trimming took 6 bases from V and 3 from J, leaving 13 bases between them. Per the germline V gene, CDR1 is SGHRS and CDR2 is YFSETQ. This CDR3 comprises 14 residues.